This TCR beta chain was recorded in a study of memory CD4+ T cells and cytomegalovirus serostatus. The method was immunoSEQ multiplex PCR; TCRdb's version includes in-frame clones alone and lacks a portion of them. The sample carries about 64,000 clones, roughly four fifths recorded once. Single viable CD3+CD4+CD8-CD45RO+ cells were sorted as the memory CD4+ T cells. CMV serostatus came from serum IgG against pp150, pp28, p38, p52. This CDR3 is built from 16 residues. Trimming at V came to 0 bases and at J to 6 bases, leaving 10 bases not matched to a gene. CDR1 SGHKS and CDR2 YYEKEE come from the germline V gene (reference sequence).

This sequence joins TRBV5-5 and TRBJ2-7, with 9 bases that match TRBD1. The sample comprised memory CD4+ T cells from blood. The clonotype was recovered from an adult in good health and CMV-seronegative. Here the CDR3 reads CASSLGTGGVWSEQYF. The CDR3 DNA is TGTGCCAGCAGCTTGGGAACAGGGGGCGTCTGGAGCGAGCAGTACTTC.